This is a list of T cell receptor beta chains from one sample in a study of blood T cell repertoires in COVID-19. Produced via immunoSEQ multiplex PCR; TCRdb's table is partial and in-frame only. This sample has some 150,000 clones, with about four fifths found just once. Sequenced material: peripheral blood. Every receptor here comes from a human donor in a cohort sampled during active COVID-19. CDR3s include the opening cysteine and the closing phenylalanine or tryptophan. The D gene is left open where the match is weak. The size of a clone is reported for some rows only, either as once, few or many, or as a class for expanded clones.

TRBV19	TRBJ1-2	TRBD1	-	TGTGCCAGTAGCCGACAGGGTAATGGCTACACCTTC	CASSRQGNGYTF
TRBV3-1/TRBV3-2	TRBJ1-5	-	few	TGTGCCAGCAGCCACAGGGGTTCGCGTCAGCCCCAGCATTTT	CASSHRGSRQPQHF
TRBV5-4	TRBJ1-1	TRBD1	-	TGTGCCAGCAGCTTGGGGGGACAGGTGAACACTGAAGCTTTCTTT	CASSLGGQVNTEAFF
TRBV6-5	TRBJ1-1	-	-	TGTGCCAGCAGGAGACAGTTGAACACTGAAGCTTTCTTT	CASRRQLNTEAFF
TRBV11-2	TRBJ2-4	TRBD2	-	TGTGCCAGCAGCTCCTTAAGGAGCGGGAGAGCCAAAAACATTCAGTACTTC	CASSSLRSGRAKNIQYF
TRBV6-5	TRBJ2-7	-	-	TGTGCCAGCAGGGGGCGAGGGACATCCTATTACTTC	CASRGRGTSYYF
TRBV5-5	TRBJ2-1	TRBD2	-	TGTGCCAGCAGCTGGAGCGGGGCCCTTACTAATGAGCAGTTCTTC	CASSWSGALTNEQFF
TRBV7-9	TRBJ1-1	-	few	TGTGCCAGCAGCTTAGGGTACAGGGCGGCTTTCTTT	CASSLGYRAAFF
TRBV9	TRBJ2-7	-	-	TGTGCCAGCAGCGTAGGGCTTTTAGCAGGGGAGCAGTACTTC	CASSVGLLAGEQYF
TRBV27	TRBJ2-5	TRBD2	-	TGTGCCAGCAGTTTGCAGCGGGGGGTACAAGAGACCCAGTACTTC	CASSLQRGVQETQYF
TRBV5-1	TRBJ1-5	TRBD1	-	TGCGCCAGCAGCTTGACAGGGGGCGAGGCCCAGCATTTT	CASSLTGGEAQHF
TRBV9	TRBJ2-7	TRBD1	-	TGTGCCAGCGGGCTACAGGGGGGCGGCGAGCAGTACTTC	CASGLQGGGEQYF
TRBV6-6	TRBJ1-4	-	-	TGTGCCAGCAGTGCCCTAGATGAAAAACTGTTTTTT	CASSALDEKLFF
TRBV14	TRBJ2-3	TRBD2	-	TGTGCCAGCAGCCATCGGGGGGGCACAGATACGCAGTATTTT	CASSHRGGTDTQYF
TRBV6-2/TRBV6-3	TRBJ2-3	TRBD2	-	TGTGCCAGCAGTCCCCATAGCGGGGAGCAGACAGATACGCAGTATTTT	CASSPHSGEQTDTQYF
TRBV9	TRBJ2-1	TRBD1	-	TGTGCCAGCGGGACAGGGACGCAGGGAGAGCAGTTCTTC	CASGTGTQGEQFF
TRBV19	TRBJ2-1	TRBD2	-	TGTGCCAGTAGTGAATTAGCGGGGGGGCGCAATGAGCAGTTCTTC	CASSELAGGRNEQFF
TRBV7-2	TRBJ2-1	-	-	TGTGCCAGCAGCTCCACTAACGGGGAGTACAATGAGCAGTTCTTC	CASSSTNGEYNEQFF
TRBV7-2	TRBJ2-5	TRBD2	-	TGTGCCAGCAGCTTTACTAGCGGGGGGGTAGAGACCCAGTACTTC	CASSFTSGGVETQYF
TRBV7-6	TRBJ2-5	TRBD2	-	TGTGCCAGCAGCCCCCAAAGCGGGGGGGCCCGGGAGACCCAGTACTTC	CASSPQSGGARETQYF
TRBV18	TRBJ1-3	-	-	TGTGCCAGCTCACCCCAGGGCCCCGGAAACACCATATATTTT	CASSPQGPGNTIYF
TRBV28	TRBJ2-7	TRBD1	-	TGTGCCAGCAGTCTCCGGACAGGGCCCCGTTCCTACGAGCAGTACTTC	CASSLRTGPRSYEQYF
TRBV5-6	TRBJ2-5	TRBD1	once	TGTGCCAGCAGCCCCACAGGGGTCGGGGAGACCCAGTACTTC	CASSPTGVGETQYF
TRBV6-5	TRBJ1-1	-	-	TGTGCCAGCAGTTATGAGTCAGGGAACACTGAAGCTTTCTTT	CASSYESGNTEAFF
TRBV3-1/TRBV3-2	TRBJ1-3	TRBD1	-	TGTGCCAGCAGCCAACAAAACGGTGAGAGCAGGGGGACAAGAAACACCATATATTTT	CASSQQNGESRGTRNTIYF
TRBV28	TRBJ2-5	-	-	TGTGCCAGCAGTCGAACAGACCAAGAGACCCAGTACTTC	CASSRTDQETQYF
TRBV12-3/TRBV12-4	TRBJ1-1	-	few	TGTGCCAGCAGTTCCGGAGTGGGCACTGAAGCTTTCTTT	CASSSGVGTEAFF
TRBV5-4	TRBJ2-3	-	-	TGTGCCAGCAGCTCGGGGGGCGGGTCAGATACGCAGTATTTT	CASSSGGGSDTQYF
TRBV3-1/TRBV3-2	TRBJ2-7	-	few	TGTGCCAGCAGCCAAGGAAACAGGGACGAGCAGTACTTC	CASSQGNRDEQYF
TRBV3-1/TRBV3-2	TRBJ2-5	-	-	TGTGCCAGCAGCCAGGGCCTTCGGGGGACCCAGTACTTC	CASSQGLRGTQYF
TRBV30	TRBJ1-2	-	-	TGTGCCTGGAGCCCGGAGGGTAACTATGGCTACACCTTC	CAWSPEGNYGYTF
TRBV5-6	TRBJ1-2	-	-	TGTGCCAGCAGCTTGTCTGGGGGCAAGAGTGGCTACACCTTC	CASSLSGGKSGYTF
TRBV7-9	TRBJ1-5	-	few	TGTGCCAGCAGCTCGGACAGCCTCAATCAGCCCCAGCATTTT	CASSSDSLNQPQHF
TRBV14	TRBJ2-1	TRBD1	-	TGTGCCAGCAGCCCCTGGACAGGGGCCCCCAATGAGCAGTTCTTC	CASSPWTGAPNEQFF
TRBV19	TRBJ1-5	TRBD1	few	TGTGCCAGTAGTCTCCTCTCCCACACCGGGACAGGCAACAATCAGCCCCAGCATTTT	CASSLLSHTGTGNNQPQHF
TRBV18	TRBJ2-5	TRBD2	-	TGTGCCAGCTCACCCCCGGGAGGGGGAAAGGAGACCCAGTACTTC	CASSPPGGGKETQYF
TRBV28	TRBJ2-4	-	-	TGTGCCAGCGGTACGCTCCGAGCCATTCAGTACTTC	CASGTLRAIQYF
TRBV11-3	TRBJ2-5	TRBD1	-	TGTGCCAGCAGCCCGGGACAGGGATGGGAGACCCAGTACTTC	CASSPGQGWETQYF
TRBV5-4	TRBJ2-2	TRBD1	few	TGTGCCAGCAGCTATAGACAGGGGGCCACCGGGGAGCTGTTTTTT	CASSYRQGATGELFF
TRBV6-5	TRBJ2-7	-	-	TGTGCCAGCAAAGACACTTTATACTCCTACGAGCAGTACTTC	CASKDTLYSYEQYF
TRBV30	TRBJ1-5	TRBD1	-	TGTGCCTGGAGTAGGGGACAGGGGGCCGGGCAGCCCCAGCATTTT	CAWSRGQGAGQPQHF
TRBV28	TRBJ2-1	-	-	TGTGCCAGCAGTCCCGGGGGCTCCTACAATGAGCAGTTCTTC	CASSPGGSYNEQFF
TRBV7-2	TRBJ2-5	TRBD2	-	TGTGCCAGCAGCCCGTGGACTAGCGGGGGTGAGACCCAGTACTTC	CASSPWTSGGETQYF
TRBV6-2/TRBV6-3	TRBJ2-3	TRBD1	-	TGTGCCAGCAGTCGACAGGGAAGAGGCACAGATACGCAGTATTTT	CASSRQGRGTDTQYF
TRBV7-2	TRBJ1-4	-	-	TGTGCCAGCAGCTTAGCAAGGTCAGGGGCTAATGAAAAACTGTTTTTT	CASSLARSGANEKLFF
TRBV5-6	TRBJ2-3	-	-	TGTGCCAGCAGCTGGAGGCTTCCTAGCACAGATACGCAGTATTTT	CASSWRLPSTDTQYF
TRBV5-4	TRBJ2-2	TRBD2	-	TGTGCCAGCAGCTTGGATCTTAGGACTAGCGGCGGCGCGAACACCGGGGAGCTGTTTTTT	CASSLDLRTSGGANTGELFF
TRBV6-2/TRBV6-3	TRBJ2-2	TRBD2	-	TGTGCCAGCAGTTATCCGACTGGTGCGGGGGGGCTCTACACCGGGGAGCTGTTTTTT	CASSYPTGAGGLYTGELFF
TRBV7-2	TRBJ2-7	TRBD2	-	TGTGCCAGCAGCTTAGCCCCCCTAGCGGGGGGTCACGAGCAGTACTTC	CASSLAPLAGGHEQYF
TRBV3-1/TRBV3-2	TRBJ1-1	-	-	TGTGCCAGCAGCCAAGATCCTCCCCAGGTGGCTGAAGCTTTCTTT	CASSQDPPQVAEAFF
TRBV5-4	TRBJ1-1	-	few	TGTGCCAGCACCGTTTTCGGGACACCTAGCACTGAAGCTTTCTTT	CASTVFGTPSTEAFF
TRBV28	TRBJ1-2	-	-	TGTGCCAGCAGTTTGAGTGAAAACTATGGCTACACCTTC	CASSLSENYGYTF
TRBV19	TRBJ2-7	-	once	TGTGCCAGTAGTATAGAGAATCCCAGGACACGATACGCGGACAAACCCTTC	CASSIENPRTRYADKPF
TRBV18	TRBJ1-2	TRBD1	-	TGTGCCAGCTCACCCTCCCGGGACAGGGGGCTCGGCTACACCTTC	CASSPSRDRGLGYTF
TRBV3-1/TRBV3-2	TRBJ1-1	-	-	TGTGCCAGCAGCCAAGATTCCGCAGGCCCTACACTGGGAGCTTTCTTT	CASSQDSAGPTLGAFF
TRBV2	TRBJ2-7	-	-	TGTGCCACCCAACGCGGTCCCCGTTACGAGCAGTACTTC	CATQRGPRYEQYF
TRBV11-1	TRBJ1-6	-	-	TGTGCCAGCAGCTTCAACGGGATGGCACCCCTCCACTTT	CASSFNGMAPLHF
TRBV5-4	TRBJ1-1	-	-	TGTGCCAGCAGCCGAGGGACTGGGGACACTGAAGCTTTCTTT	CASSRGTGDTEAFF
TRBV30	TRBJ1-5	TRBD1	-	TGTGCCTGGTCCCATCCGGGACAGGGGTATCAGCCCCAGCATTTT	CAWSHPGQGYQPQHF
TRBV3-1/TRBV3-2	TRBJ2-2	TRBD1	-	TGTGCCAGCAGCGATACCGGGACAGGGGCCGGGGAGCTGTTTTTT	CASSDTGTGAGELFF